A selection of T cell receptor beta chains follows, all from one sample in a study of beta chain features in type 1 diabetes. TCRdb's copy holds only in-frame clones and misses some; the assay was immunoSEQ multiplex PCR. This table has approximately 270,000 clones, over 11% appearing once. The sequenced material came from naive CD4+ T cells from blood. The origin of the receptors is a man aged 25 to 40 with type 1 diabetes. Both conserved end residues are part of each CDR3. The D gene is left open where the match is weak. Where a row states a size, it is once, few, many or the class of an expanded clone; other rows omit it.

d_gene: -; abundance: few; j_gene: TRBJ2-7; v_gene: TRBV6-1; CDR3nt: TGTGCCAGCAGTGTATACGGGACTCGGAGCTCCTACGAGCAGTACTTC; CDR3aa: CASSVYGTRSSYEQYF
d_gene: -; abundance: -; j_gene: TRBJ2-7; v_gene: TRBV14; CDR3nt: TGTGCCAGCAGCCAAGCTAACGCCCACTCCTACGAGCAGTACTTC; CDR3aa: CASSQANAHSYEQYF
d_gene: TRBD2; abundance: -; j_gene: TRBJ2-5; v_gene: TRBV5-6; CDR3nt: TGTGCCAGCAGCCTGTACATAGCGGGAGAGACCCAGTACTTC; CDR3aa: CASSLYIAGETQYF
d_gene: TRBD2; abundance: -; j_gene: TRBJ2-7; v_gene: TRBV7-2; CDR3nt: TGTGCCAGCAGCTCACTAGCGGGAGTATACGAGCAGTACTTC; CDR3aa: CASSSLAGVYEQYF
d_gene: -; abundance: -; j_gene: TRBJ1-1; v_gene: TRBV2; CDR3nt: TGTGCCAGCAGTGAAGCAGGCGGCGCTTTCTTT; CDR3aa: CASSEAGGAFF
d_gene: -; abundance: many; j_gene: TRBJ2-6; v_gene: TRBV7-9; CDR3nt: TGTGCCAGCACACCGCGCTCTGGGGCCAACGTCCTGACTTTC; CDR3aa: CASTPRSGANVLTF
d_gene: -; abundance: -; j_gene: TRBJ2-1; v_gene: TRBV5-1; CDR3nt: TGCGCCAGCAGCTTGGGTACCTACAATGAGCAGTTCTTC; CDR3aa: CASSLGTYNEQFF
d_gene: TRBD2; abundance: few; j_gene: TRBJ2-5; v_gene: TRBV10-3; CDR3nt: TGTGCCATCAGTCTAGGGACTAGCGGGAAAGAGACCCAGTACTTC; CDR3aa: CAISLGTSGKETQYF
d_gene: TRBD2; abundance: few; j_gene: TRBJ2-3; v_gene: TRBV18; CDR3nt: TGTGCCAGCTCACTTATCCTAGCGGGGACATCCGATACGCAGTATTTT; CDR3aa: CASSLILAGTSDTQYF
d_gene: TRBD2; abundance: few; j_gene: TRBJ2-1; v_gene: TRBV4-3; CDR3nt: TGCGCCAGCAGCCAAGTCGTAAACGGGAGGGCTACAAATGAGCAGTTCTTC; CDR3aa: CASSQVVNGRATNEQFF
d_gene: -; abundance: few; j_gene: TRBJ2-7; v_gene: TRBV21-1; CDR3nt: TGTGCCAGCAGCAAATGGAGAATGTACGAGCAGTACTTC; CDR3aa: CASSKWRMYEQYF
d_gene: -; abundance: -; j_gene: TRBJ1-3; v_gene: TRBV4-3; CDR3nt: TGCGCCAGCAGCCAAGATAAAGGAAACACCATATATTTT; CDR3aa: CASSQDKGNTIYF
d_gene: TRBD1; abundance: few; j_gene: TRBJ2-5; v_gene: TRBV7-2; CDR3nt: TGTGCCAGCAGCTTAGCAGGGGGCGAGACCCAGTACTTC; CDR3aa: CASSLAGGETQYF
d_gene: -; abundance: few; j_gene: TRBJ2-2; v_gene: TRBV7-3; CDR3nt: TGTGCCAGCAGCTTAGCACTAGCTAGCACCGGGGAGCTGTTTTTT; CDR3aa: CASSLALASTGELFF
d_gene: -; abundance: few; j_gene: TRBJ2-3; v_gene: TRBV5-1; CDR3nt: TGCGCCAGCAGCGGGGCAGGCACAGATACGCAGTATTTT; CDR3aa: CASSGAGTDTQYF
d_gene: TRBD1; abundance: -; j_gene: TRBJ2-1; v_gene: TRBV5-4; CDR3nt: TGTGCCAGCAGACTTATGGGACAGGCCCAAGACAATGAGCAGTTCTTC; CDR3aa: CASRLMGQAQDNEQFF
d_gene: TRBD1; abundance: few; j_gene: TRBJ1-1; v_gene: TRBV18; CDR3nt: TGTGCCAGCTCACCTGAGGGACAGGTCGGCACTGAAGCTTTCTTT; CDR3aa: CASSPEGQVGTEAFF
d_gene: -; abundance: few; j_gene: TRBJ2-7; v_gene: TRBV7-9; CDR3nt: TGTGCCAGCAGCCTGGACGGACTTACCTCCTACGAGCAGTACTTC; CDR3aa: CASSLDGLTSYEQYF
d_gene: TRBD1; abundance: -; j_gene: TRBJ2-4; v_gene: TRBV12-5; CDR3nt: TGTGCTAGTGGTTTCAAATACAGGGGGCCAGCCAAAAACATTCAGTACTTC; CDR3aa: CASGFKYRGPAKNIQYF
d_gene: TRBD1; abundance: -; j_gene: TRBJ2-7; v_gene: TRBV19; CDR3nt: TGTGCCAGTAGCCCCGGGACAGGGATCCACGAGCAGTACTTC; CDR3aa: CASSPGTGIHEQYF
d_gene: TRBD2; abundance: -; j_gene: TRBJ2-1; v_gene: TRBV5-1; CDR3nt: TGCGCCAGCAGCTTGGCGGGACTAGAAGTTCATGAGCAGTTCTTC; CDR3aa: CASSLAGLEVHEQFF
d_gene: -; abundance: few; j_gene: TRBJ1-2; v_gene: TRBV12-5; CDR3nt: TGTGCTAGTGGCTCAGGGCATGGCTACACCTTC; CDR3aa: CASGSGHGYTF
d_gene: TRBD1; abundance: few; j_gene: TRBJ1-5; v_gene: TRBV4-2; CDR3nt: TGTGCCAGCAGCCCTGGGACAGGGGGGGATCAGCCCCAGCATTTT; CDR3aa: CASSPGTGGDQPQHF
d_gene: -; abundance: -; j_gene: TRBJ2-1; v_gene: TRBV4-1; CDR3nt: TGCGCCAGCAGCCAAGAATTTGCTGAGCGGCACAATGAGCAGTTCTTC; CDR3aa: CASSQEFAERHNEQFF
d_gene: -; abundance: few; j_gene: TRBJ2-7; v_gene: TRBV29-1; CDR3nt: TGCAGCGTGGGGCGGGACAGCAGCTCCTACGAGCAGTACTTC; CDR3aa: CSVGRDSSSYEQYF
d_gene: TRBD2; abundance: few; j_gene: TRBJ2-1; v_gene: TRBV7-2; CDR3nt: TGTGCCAGCAGCTCGTACACTAGCGGGATCTACAATGAGCAGTTCTTC; CDR3aa: CASSSYTSGIYNEQFF
d_gene: TRBD1; abundance: -; j_gene: TRBJ2-5; v_gene: TRBV19; CDR3nt: TGTGCCAGTAGTATAGGTGGACAGGGGCAAGAGACCCAGTACTTC; CDR3aa: CASSIGGQGQETQYF
d_gene: TRBD2; abundance: few; j_gene: TRBJ2-1; v_gene: TRBV7-9; CDR3nt: TGTGCCAGCAGCCTCACAGGACTAGGCCCTTCCAATGAGCAGTTCTTC; CDR3aa: CASSLTGLGPSNEQFF
d_gene: -; abundance: -; j_gene: TRBJ2-1; v_gene: TRBV7-3; CDR3nt: TGTGCCAGCAGCCAACCGGGATTCCGGGGGAATGAGCAGTTCTTC; CDR3aa: CASSQPGFRGNEQFF
d_gene: -; abundance: few; j_gene: TRBJ2-7; v_gene: TRBV5-1; CDR3nt: TGCGCCAGCAGCTTTACGACTAGCTCCTACGAGCAGTACTTC; CDR3aa: CASSFTTSSYEQYF
d_gene: TRBD1; abundance: few; j_gene: TRBJ2-7; v_gene: TRBV9; CDR3nt: TGTGCCAGCAATGAACGGGACAGGCGGAACGAGCAGTACTTC; CDR3aa: CASNERDRRNEQYF
d_gene: TRBD1; abundance: few; j_gene: TRBJ1-5; v_gene: TRBV7-3; CDR3nt: TGTGCCAGCAGCCCACAGGGGGGGAGCAATCAGCCCCAGCATTTT; CDR3aa: CASSPQGGSNQPQHF
d_gene: -; abundance: few; j_gene: TRBJ2-3; v_gene: TRBV28; CDR3nt: TGTGCCAGCAGTTTAGTATCCAGGACCCCCCGGGAGGATACGCAGTATTTT; CDR3aa: CASSLVSRTPREDTQYF
d_gene: -; abundance: few; j_gene: TRBJ1-2; v_gene: TRBV7-9; CDR3nt: TGTGCCAGCAGCAGGCCGGGGGTATATGGCTACACCTTC; CDR3aa: CASSRPGVYGYTF
d_gene: TRBD2; abundance: few; j_gene: TRBJ2-7; v_gene: TRBV2; CDR3nt: TGTGCCAGCAGTGTTGAGGGGACTAACTCCTACGAGCAGTACTTC; CDR3aa: CASSVEGTNSYEQYF